The rows below give T cell receptor beta chains drawn from one sample of a study of blood T cell repertoires in COVID-19. Only in-frame clones appear in the TCRdb table, and some are missing; sequencing was by immunoSEQ multiplex PCR. The repertoire holds roughly 150,000 clones, approximately 84% seen once, with less than 3% in the top ten. Source material: peripheral blood. These receptors came from a woman older than 75 with COVID-19, enrolled during active disease. The CDR3 runs from the conserved cysteine through the conserved F or W. The D gene is left open where the match is weak. Size is omitted from some rows. Given values are once, few, many or a class for expanded clones.

clone size	V gene	J gene	D gene	CDR3 DNA	CDR3 protein
.	TRBV4-3	TRBJ2-3	.	TGCGCCAGCGGACACACAGATACGCAGTATTTT	CASGHTDTQYF
few	TRBV7-2	TRBJ2-7	TRBD2	TGTGCCAGCAGCTCGAGAGGGACTAGCGGGGGGATTTCCTACGAGCAGTACTTC	CASSSRGTSGGISYEQYF
once	TRBV7-2	TRBJ2-7	TRBD2	TGTGCCAGCAGCTTAGCCAGGACTAGCGGGAGTTACGAGCAGTACTTC	CASSLARTSGSYEQYF
.	TRBV21-1	TRBJ2-5	.	TGTGCCAGCAGCAAAGAACGAGACAGGGTAAATCGGGAGACCCAGTACTTC	CASSKERDRVNRETQYF
.	TRBV30	TRBJ2-3	.	TGTGCCTGGAGGCCTCTTGGGGGGACAGATACGCAGTATTTT	CAWRPLGGTDTQYF
.	TRBV7-9	TRBJ2-3	.	TGTGCCAGCAGCCTTAGGGAGCGCACAGATACGCAGTATTTT	CASSLRERTDTQYF
.	TRBV6-5	TRBJ2-1	.	TGTGCCAGCAGGGAGGGATTTATCTCCTACAATGAGCAGTTCTTC	CASREGFISYNEQFF
.	TRBV7-3	TRBJ2-2	TRBD1	TGTGCCAGCAGTAGACAGGGAAATACCGGGGAGCTGTTTTTT	CASSRQGNTGELFF
once	TRBV6-4	TRBJ1-1	.	TGTGCCAGCAGAGACCTCGGGGGTGAAGCTTTCTTT	CASRDLGGEAFF
.	TRBV28	TRBJ1-2	.	TGTGCCAGCAGTTTATCGTGGGGGGTAAACGATGGCTACACCTTC	CASSLSWGVNDGYTF
.	TRBV21-1	TRBJ2-5	.	TGTGCCAGCAGCGAGATAGCGGGGCAAGAGACCCAGTACTTC	CASSEIAGQETQYF
.	TRBV18	TRBJ1-1	.	TGTGCCAGCTCACCACCCAACCCCGACAGAAACACTGAAGCTTTCTTT	CASSPPNPDRNTEAFF
.	TRBV11-2	TRBJ1-5	TRBD1	TGTGCCAGCAGCGCCCACCCGGGACAGGGCAGTCAGCCCCAGCATTTT	CASSAHPGQGSQPQHF
.	TRBV6-4	TRBJ2-1	TRBD2	TGTGCCAGCAGTGTAAGGCTAGCGGGAGTGGATGAGCAGTTCTTC	CASSVRLAGVDEQFF
.	TRBV5-6	TRBJ2-2	TRBD2	TGTGCCAGCAGCTTGGCCCCAACTAGCGGGAGGGGATGGACCGGGGAGCTGTTTTTT	CASSLAPTSGRGWTGELFF
.	TRBV23-1	TRBJ2-7	TRBD1	TGCGCCAGCAGTCACCCGGGCGGACAGGGCCAGTACTTC	CASSHPGGQGQYF
.	TRBV19	TRBJ1-5	.	TGTGCCAGTAGTATCTGGCAGTTCAATCAGCCCCAGCATTTT	CASSIWQFNQPQHF
.	TRBV29-1	TRBJ1-2	.	TGCAGCGTGTCTTTAGGGGGGGTGAGTGGCTACACCTTC	CSVSLGGVSGYTF